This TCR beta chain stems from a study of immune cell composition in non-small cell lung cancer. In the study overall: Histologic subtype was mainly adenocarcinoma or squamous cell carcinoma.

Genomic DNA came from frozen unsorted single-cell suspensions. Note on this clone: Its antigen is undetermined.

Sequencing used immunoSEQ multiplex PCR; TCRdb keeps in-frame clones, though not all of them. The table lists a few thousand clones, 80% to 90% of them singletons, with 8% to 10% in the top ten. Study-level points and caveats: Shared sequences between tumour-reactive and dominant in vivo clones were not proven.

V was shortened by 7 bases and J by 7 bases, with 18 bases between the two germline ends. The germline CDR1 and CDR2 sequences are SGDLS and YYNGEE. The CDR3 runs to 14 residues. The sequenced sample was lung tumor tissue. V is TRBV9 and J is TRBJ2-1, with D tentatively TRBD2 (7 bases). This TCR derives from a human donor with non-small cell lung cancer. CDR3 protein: CASRGGERVNEQFF. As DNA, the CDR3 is TGTGCCAGCCGAGGGGGGGAGCGGGTAAATGAGCAGTTCTTC.